A single sample gave rise to the 5 T cell receptor beta chains below, sequenced in a study of shared clonotypes between healthy human individuals. The table came from immunoSEQ multiplex PCR; TCRdb's copy has only in-frame clones and leaves some out. The data hold roughly 2 million clones, with about 95% observed a single time. In the naive CD8 group, cells lacked CD45RO and were positively selected for CCR7, so terminally differentiated effector memory CD45RA+ cells were left out. Sequencing used naive CD8+ T cells sorted from blood. These TCRs come from a man aged 18 to 29 in good health.

The rearrangement links TRBV13 to TRBJ2-1; TRBD1 aligns across 9 bases. Trimming took 5 bases from V and 1 from J; bases not matched to a gene: 6. Germline-derived CDR1 and CDR2 are PRHDT and FYEKMQ (reference sequence). This CDR3 has 16 residues. CDR3 coding DNA: TGTGCCAGCAGCCCCCTTGGGACAGGGTCCTACAATGAGCAGTTCTTC. Translation: CASSPLGTGSYNEQFF.

This chain connects TRBV28 to TRBJ1-1; D is possibly TRBD1 (6 bases). Germline CDR1 is MDHEN and CDR2 is SYDVKM. The CDR3 loop spans 14 amino acids. V lost 8 bases and J 1 base, leaving 14 bases between the germline ends. The CDR3 sequence: CASALQGPNTEAFF. CDR3 sequence (DNA): TGTGCCAGCGCACTACAGGGTCCGAACACTGAAGCTTTCTTT.

J is TRBJ2-7 and V is TRBV2; D is perhaps TRBD2 (5 bases). Germline-derived CDR1 and CDR2 are SNHLY and FYNNEI. The CDR3 is 15 amino acids. Trimming pared 0 bases from V and 0 bases from J, leaving 9 bases between. CDR3 DNA sequence: TGTGCCAGCAGTGAAGCGCGGGCCGCCTCCTACGAGCAGTACTTC. This codes for CASSEARAASYEQYF.

The chain carries TRBV18 and TRBJ2-6; D perhaps matches TRBD2 (5 bases). Germline-derived CDR1 and CDR2 are KGHSH and LQKENI. CDR3 length equals 20 residues. V lost 0 bases and J 0 bases, leaving 18 bases between the germline ends. The CDR3 sequence: CASSPPQTRVTYSGANVLTF. The CDR3 DNA is TGTGCCAGCTCACCACCCCAAACGAGGGTCACATACTCTGGGGCCAACGTCCTGACTTTC.

This chain connects TRBV6-5 to TRBJ2-1, with D tentatively TRBD2 (5 bases). Germline CDR1 and CDR2: MNHEY and SVGAGI. V was pared by 4 bases and J by 2 bases, with 15 bases between. This CDR3 is 16 amino acids long. DNA for the CDR3: TGTGCCAGCAGTTTCCTCGCGGAGCGGACCTACAATGAGCAGTTCTTC. Protein: CASSFLAERTYNEQFF.